These 15 T cell receptor beta chains originate from one sample sequenced in a study of vaccination effects on CD4 cells after COVID-19. Only in-frame clones appear in the TCRdb table, and some are missing; sequencing was by immunoSEQ multiplex PCR. The table lists around 25,000 clones, 83% of them singletons. No antigen has been identified for these receptors. Before any sequencing was done, the ViraFEST assay used viral peptide pools to expand antigen-specific CD4+ T cells. Upon completion of roughly ten days in culture, CD4+ T cells were isolated. Vaccination of participants consisted of two doses of either the BNT162b2 or mRNA-1273 vaccine. Sample: CD4+ T cells from PBMCs cultured with HCoV-NL63 spike peptides, taken after COVID-19 vaccination. The receptors shown here come from a human donor who received a COVID-19 vaccine. Some clones in this sample may be carry-over from other donors' samples.

The rearrangement links TRBV5-1 to TRBJ2-3; 7 nucleotides agree with TRBD2. The CDR3 sequence is 16 residues long. The V gene's germline CDR1 is SGHRS and CDR2 YFSETQ. V shed 2 bases, J shed 1 base, and the junction held 7 bases outside the gene matches. In DNA form, the CDR3 reads TGCGCCAGCAGCTTTCTGGGAGGGCGAGGCACAGATACGCAGTATTTT. This gives the protein CASSFLGGRGTDTQYF.

V is TRBV18 and J is TRBJ2-3, with D unclear. Trimming removed 3 bases at V and 3 bases at J, with 10 bases between. The CDR3 is made up of 14 amino acids. CDR1 is KGHSH, CDR2 LQKENI, per germline. CDR3 DNA: TGTGCCAGCTCACCCGGTGAGAGAACAGATACGCAGTATTTT. It encodes CASSPGERTDTQYF.

The V call is TRBV5-1, the J call TRBJ1-1; no definite D call. The CDR3 runs to 15 residues. Trimming cost V 2 bases and J 4 bases, with 15 bases left between them. Per the germline V gene, CDR1 is SGHRS and CDR2 is YFSETQ. CDR3 in amino acids: CASSLTDPGVTEAFF. The CDR3 region has the DNA TGCGCCAGCAGCTTAACGGACCCGGGTGTCACTGAAGCTTTCTTT. Full variable domain (remainder filled in from reference TRBV5-1 and TRBJ1-1): KAGVTQTPRYLIKTRGQQVTLSCSPISGHRSVSWYQQTPGQGLQFLFEYFSETQRNKGNFPGRFSGRQFSNSRSEMNVSTLELGDSALYLCASSLTDPGVTEAFFGQGTRLTVV.

The V and J genes are TRBV5-8 and TRBJ1-1, with a weak D call TRBD1 (6 bases). Looked up from germline, CDR1 is SGHTS and CDR2 is YDEGEE. The V gene lost 7 bases and the J gene lost 1 base, with 17 bases spanning the gap. This CDR3 is built from 15 residues. This chain's CDR3 is CASPGEEGGNTEAFF. CDR3 coding DNA: TGTGCCAGCCCGGGAGAAGAGGGGGGGAACACTGAAGCTTTCTTT.

Comments on this clone: A read error may account for a junction end that differs from germline. The rearrangement joins TRBV29-1 to TRBJ2-2, with 7 bases matching TRBD1. The CDR3 has 15 residues. The V gene's germline CDR1 is SQVTM and CDR2 ANQGSEA. CDR3 region: CSVEGVGGGTGELFF. DNA of the CDR3: TGCAGCGTCGAAGGGGTAGGGGGCGGGACCGGGGAGCTGTTTTTT.

The gene calls are TRBV6-1 and TRBJ1-1; D is possibly TRBD1 (5 bases). The CDR3 is made up of 15 amino acids. Germline V lookup: CDR1 MNHNS, CDR2 SASEGT. Trimming stripped 2 bases from V and 2 bases from J, with 12 bases between. In DNA form, the CDR3 reads TGTGCCAGCAGTGAAATGGGGGAGGGCAACACTGAAGCTTTCTTT. This gives the protein CASSEMGEGNTEAFF.

The chain recombines TRBV7-9 with TRBJ2-2; D ambiguous. Per germline, CDR1 SEHNR and CDR2 FQNEAQ (reference sequence). There are 14 residues in the CDR3. Trimming stripped 7 bases from V and 0 bases from J, with 9 bases between. CDR3 nucleotide sequence: TGTGCCAGCAAAGGGTCCCCGAACACCGGGGAGCTGTTTTTT. Amino acids: CASKGSPNTGELFF.

This clone was found once. The J gene is TRBJ2-3, the V gene TRBV11-2, with TRBD2 identical over 13 bases. This CDR3 contains 18 residues. The ends lost 2 bases at V and 3 bases at J; junction bases unmatched: 8. CDR1 SGHAT and CDR2 FQNNGV come from the germline V gene. CDR3 DNA sequence: TGTGCCAGCAGCTTAAGTCTGACTAGCGGGGGGACTACAGATACGCAGTATTTT. Amino acids: CASSLSLTSGGTTDTQYF. The full variable domain, with the rest looked up from reference TRBV11-2 and TRBJ2-3, is EAGVAQSPRYKIIEKRQSVAFWCNPISGHATLYWYQQILGQGPKLLIQFQNNGVVDDSQLPKDRFSAERLKGVDSTLKIQPAKLEDSAVYLCASSLSLTSGGTTDTQYFGPGTRLTVL.

The chain recombines TRBV19 with TRBJ1-2, with 8 bases lining up with TRBD1. The CDR3 contains 14 residues. The germline V gene has CDR1 LNHDA and CDR2 SQIVND (reference sequence). V shed 4 bases and J 8 bases; nucleotides not matched to a gene: 9. The CDR3 loop is CASSRPSGTGGYTF. In nucleotides, the CDR3 is TGTGCCAGTAGTAGGCCTTCCGGGACAGGAGGCTACACCTTC.

The rearrangement links TRBV5-4 to TRBJ2-2, with TRBD2 matching over 10 bases. J gave up 6 bases and V 4 bases, and 9 bases lay outside the gene matches. This CDR3 spans 16 amino acids. The germline CDR1 and CDR2 sequences are SGHNT and YYREEE (reference sequence). CDR3 in amino acids: CASSLGLAVISGELFF. The CDR3 DNA reads as TGTGCCAGCAGCCTCGGACTAGCGGTCATTTCCGGGGAGCTGTTTTTT.

The J gene is TRBJ2-2, the V gene TRBV27; either TRBD1 or TRBD2 may supply D (5 bases each). The CDR3 is 18 amino acids. Trimming left V 0 bases short and J 3 bases short, with 17 bases between. CDR1 is MNHEY and CDR2 is SMNVEV in the germline V gene (reference sequence). The CDR3, as DNA: TGTGCCAGCAGTTTATCGTCATACTGGGGGAAGGACACCGGGGAGCTGTTTTTT. It codes for CASSLSSYWGKDTGELFF.

The chain has TRBV4-1 and TRBJ2-2; D is unresolved. The CDR3 runs to 13 residues. V was trimmed by 1 base and J by 4 bases, leaving 4 bases between them. Germline CDR1 is MGHRA and CDR2 is YSYEKL. CDR3 in amino acids: CASSQGSTGELFF. In DNA form, the CDR3 reads TGCGCCAGCAGCCAAGGGAGCACCGGGGAGCTGTTTTTT.

There are a few counts of this clone. The V call is TRBV6-5, the J call TRBJ1-6; 9 nucleotides align to TRBD1. The trim removed 6 bases at V and 7 bases at J, leaving 7 bases unmatched. CDR1 is MNHEY, CDR2 SVGAGI, per germline. The CDR3 is 15 residues long. The CDR3 loop is CASRRRTGDNSPLHF. The CDR3 DNA reads as TGTGCCAGCAGGAGAAGGACAGGGGACAATTCACCCCTCCACTTT.

This chain uses TRBV5-1 with TRBJ2-1, with 7 bases fitting TRBD1. The CDR3 totals 15 residues. Per germline, CDR1 SGHRS and CDR2 YFSETQ. The V segment lost 2 bases and the J segment 6 bases; nucleotides outside the gene matches: 8. The CDR3 sequence: CASSLKTGQSNEQFF. Written as DNA, the CDR3 is TGCGCCAGCAGCTTAAAAACGGGACAGAGCAATGAGCAGTTCTTC.

The chain has TRBV11-1 and TRBJ2-1; D uncertain. CDR1 and CDR2 from the germline V gene are SGHAT and FQDESV (reference sequence). The ends were cut back, 4 bases at V and 4 bases at J, with 11 bases in the middle. The CDR3 is 14 amino acids. The CDR3 loop reads CASSWRSRYNEQFF. In nucleotides, the CDR3 is TGTGCCAGCAGCTGGAGATCTAGGTACAATGAGCAGTTCTTC.